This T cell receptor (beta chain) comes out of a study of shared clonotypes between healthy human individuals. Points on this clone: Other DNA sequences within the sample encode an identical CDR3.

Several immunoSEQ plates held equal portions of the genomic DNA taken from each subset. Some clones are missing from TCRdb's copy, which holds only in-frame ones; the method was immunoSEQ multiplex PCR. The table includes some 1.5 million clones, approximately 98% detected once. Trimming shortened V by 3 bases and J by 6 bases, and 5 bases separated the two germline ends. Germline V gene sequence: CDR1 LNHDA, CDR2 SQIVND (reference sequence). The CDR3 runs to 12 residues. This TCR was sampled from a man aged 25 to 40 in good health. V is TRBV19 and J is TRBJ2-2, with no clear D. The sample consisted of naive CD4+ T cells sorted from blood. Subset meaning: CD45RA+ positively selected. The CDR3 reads CASSIYPGELFF. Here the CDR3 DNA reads TGTGCCAGTAGTATTTATCCCGGGGAGCTGTTTTTT.